Included here is one T cell receptor beta chain sequence, with context. Antigen specificity is unknown. This PCR relied on a set of 60 Vbeta primers and 13 Jbeta primers. Profiled with immunoSEQ multiplex PCR; TCRdb holds only in-frame clones, not every one. The sample lists roughly 200,000 clones, around 77% occurring once. The data originate from a study of cytomegalovirus exposure and HLA in healthy donors. Study-wide results and caveats: Exclusion as indistinguishable affected some V segments, including TRBV6-2 and TRBV6-3.

This CDR3 has 14 residues. After removal of 1 base from V and 8 bases from J, the junction contained 4 bases not matched to a gene. Germline CDR1 and CDR2: SGHNT and YYREEE (reference sequence). The chain joins TRBV5-4 to TRBJ2-4, with TRBD1 matching 9 bases. The sequence was obtained from a woman in her thirties in good health and CMV-seronegative. Sequencing was carried out using PBMCs. The CDR3 is CASSLRDRVDIQYF. In DNA form, the CDR3 reads TGTGCCAGCAGCTTGCGGGACAGGGTGGACATTCAGTACTTC.